A selection of T cell receptor beta chains follows, all from one sample in a study of blood T cell repertoires in COVID-19. This table comes from immunoSEQ multiplex PCR, and its TCRdb copy is limited to in-frame clones, with some not included. The sample consists of 250,000 to 300,000 clones, around 93% of them appearing once. The sample comprised PBMCs or T cells enriched from blood (not recorded which). All receptors derive from a human donor in a cohort exposed to, infected with or recovered from COVID-19 (not recorded which). The donor label of this sample is uncertain. CDR3s include the opening cysteine and the closing phenylalanine or tryptophan. The order of the fields is clone size, J gene, D gene, V gene, CDR3 protein, CDR3 DNA. The D gene is left open where the match is weak. Clone sizes are given selectively: once, few, many, or a class where the clone is expanded.

clone_size: .; j_call: TRBJ1-3; d_call: TRBD1; v_call: TRBV7-9; cdr3_aa: CASSFETGVFGTIYF; cdr3_nt: TGTGCCAGCAGCTTCGAGACAGGGGTTTTCGGCACCATATATTTT
clone_size: few; j_call: TRBJ1-2; d_call: .; v_call: TRBV10-1; cdr3_aa: CASSENFYGYTF; cdr3_nt: TGCGCCAGCAGTGAAAACTTCTATGGCTACACCTTC
clone_size: .; j_call: TRBJ1-4; d_call: .; v_call: TRBV2; cdr3_aa: CASSEGPLGVTNEKLFF; cdr3_nt: TGTGCCAGCAGTGAAGGCCCGCTCGGGGTAACTAATGAAAAACTGTTTTTT
clone_size: .; j_call: TRBJ1-4; d_call: TRBD1; v_call: TRBV9; cdr3_aa: CASSVAQGQGVEKLFF; cdr3_nt: TGTGCCAGCAGCGTAGCACAAGGACAGGGAGTCGAAAAACTGTTTTTT
clone_size: .; j_call: TRBJ1-2; d_call: TRBD1; v_call: TRBV19; cdr3_aa: CASSSGQGVRSIDGYTF; cdr3_nt: TGTGCCAGTAGTTCGGGACAGGGCGTGAGGTCTATCGATGGCTACACCTTC
clone_size: .; j_call: TRBJ2-5; d_call: TRBD2; v_call: TRBV18; cdr3_aa: CASSPTSGGSTGTQYF; cdr3_nt: TGTGCCAGCTCACCGACTAGCGGGGGGTCGACTGGGACCCAGTACTTC
clone_size: once; j_call: TRBJ1-2; d_call: .; v_call: TRBV4-1; cdr3_aa: CASSQGPRGEYGYTF; cdr3_nt: TGCGCCAGCAGCCAAGGTCCCAGGGGCGAGTATGGCTACACCTTC
clone_size: .; j_call: TRBJ1-1; d_call: TRBD1; v_call: TRBV29-1; cdr3_aa: CSVDSQGLRGTTEAFF; cdr3_nt: TGCAGCGTTGACTCACAGGGGCTTAGGGGGACAACTGAAGCTTTCTTT
clone_size: .; j_call: TRBJ1-2; d_call: .; v_call: TRBV7-2; cdr3_aa: CASSLYGFYGYTF; cdr3_nt: TGTGCCAGCAGCTTATACGGGTTTTATGGCTACACCTTC
clone_size: .; j_call: TRBJ1-1; d_call: .; v_call: TRBV10-3; cdr3_aa: CAISEPKLGEAFF; cdr3_nt: TGTGCCATCAGTGAGCCCAAGCTCGGTGAAGCTTTCTTT
clone_size: .; j_call: TRBJ1-2; d_call: .; v_call: TRBV12-3/TRBV12-4; cdr3_aa: CASLGLANYGYTF; cdr3_nt: TGTGCCTCCTTGGGGCTAGCTAACTATGGCTACACCTTC
clone_size: .; j_call: TRBJ2-3; d_call: .; v_call: TRBV7-3; cdr3_aa: CASSPEVSDTQYF; cdr3_nt: TGTGCCAGCAGCCCTGAGGTTTCGGATACGCAGTATTTT
clone_size: .; j_call: TRBJ2-5; d_call: TRBD2; v_call: TRBV3-1/TRBV3-2; cdr3_aa: CASSPSWGGRQPRETQYF; cdr3_nt: TGTGCCAGCAGCCCTTCTTGGGGGGGACGCCAACCAAGAGAGACCCAGTACTTC
clone_size: .; j_call: TRBJ1-5; d_call: TRBD1; v_call: TRBV27; cdr3_aa: CASSLSLQGNQPQHF; cdr3_nt: TGTGCCAGCAGTTTATCGTTACAGGGGAATCAGCCCCAGCATTTT
clone_size: .; j_call: TRBJ2-3; d_call: TRBD2; v_call: TRBV7-3; cdr3_aa: CASSPERGASNTQYF; cdr3_nt: TGTGCCAGCAGTCCCGAGCGGGGGGCCTCCAATACGCAGTATTTT
clone_size: .; j_call: TRBJ2-3; d_call: TRBD2; v_call: TRBV4-3; cdr3_aa: CASSQYLSGEDTQYF; cdr3_nt: TGCGCCAGCAGCCAATATCTTAGCGGGGAAGATACGCAGTATTTT
clone_size: .; j_call: TRBJ1-4; d_call: TRBD1; v_call: TRBV19; cdr3_aa: CASSIAVTGWNEKLFF; cdr3_nt: TGTGCCAGTAGTATAGCCGTGACAGGGTGGAATGAAAAACTGTTTTTT
clone_size: .; j_call: TRBJ2-1; d_call: TRBD1; v_call: TRBV5-1; cdr3_aa: CASSLGQGVRNEQFF; cdr3_nt: TGCGCCAGCAGCCTGGGACAGGGGGTCCGCAATGAGCAGTTCTTC
clone_size: .; j_call: TRBJ1-1; d_call: .; v_call: TRBV9; cdr3_aa: CASSSGGANTEAFF; cdr3_nt: TGTGCCAGCAGCTCGGGGGGCGCGAACACTGAAGCTTTCTTT
clone_size: .; j_call: TRBJ2-1; d_call: .; v_call: TRBV30; cdr3_aa: CAWSWGGTYNEQFF; cdr3_nt: TGTGCCTGGAGTTGGGGCGGTACATACAATGAGCAGTTCTTC
clone_size: .; j_call: TRBJ2-2; d_call: .; v_call: TRBV5-1; cdr3_aa: CASSAGRNTGELFF; cdr3_nt: TGCGCCAGCAGCGCCGGGAGAAACACCGGGGAGCTGTTTTTT
clone_size: .; j_call: TRBJ1-5; d_call: TRBD1; v_call: TRBV7-2; cdr3_aa: CASSSGQGWNQPQHF; cdr3_nt: TGTGCCAGCAGCTCGGGACAGGGGTGGAATCAGCCCCAGCATTTT
clone_size: .; j_call: TRBJ1-3; d_call: .; v_call: TRBV29-1; cdr3_aa: CSARGGSGNTIYF; cdr3_nt: TGCAGCGCCCGAGGCGGGTCTGGAAACACCATATATTTT